A selection of T cell receptor beta chains follows, all from one sample in a study of T cell repertoires in cytomegalovirus infection. These receptors have no known antigen. MiXCR was run by TCRdb on the reads, yielding one entry per CDR3 protein. The table shows nearly 700,000 distinct CDR3 sequences, with about 30% occurring only once. The sample was cultured PBMCs, taken from culture after CMV antigen stimulation. The receptors were sampled from a human donor in good health (CMV status not recorded). Some clones in this sample may be carry-over from other donors' samples. The CDR3 runs from the conserved cysteine through the conserved F or W. A D gene is named only where the DNA matches it firmly. Clone sizes are given selectively: once, few, many, or a class where the clone is expanded.

v_gene: TRBV20-1; j_gene: TRBJ2-7; d_gene: .; abundance: .; CDR3aa: CSATPFSGTYMSSYEQYF; CDR3nt: TGCAGTGCTACCCCGTTTAGCGGAACATACATGAGCTCCTACGAGCAGTACTTC
v_gene: TRBV19; j_gene: TRBJ2-1; d_gene: TRBD2; abundance: .; CDR3aa: CASSPHLAEGWTYNEQFF; CDR3nt: TGTGCCAGTAGTCCACATCTAGCGGAGGGGTGGACCTACAATGAGCAGTTCTTC
v_gene: TRBV29-1; j_gene: TRBJ2-1; d_gene: .; abundance: .; CDR3aa: CSVAYNEQFF; CDR3nt: TGCAGCGTCGCGTACAATGAGCAGTTCTTC
v_gene: TRBV7-2; j_gene: TRBJ1-5; d_gene: .; abundance: .; CDR3aa: CASSFDRRSGPQHF; CDR3nt: TGTGCCAGCAGCTTCGACAGGCGCTCTGGGCCCCAGCATTTT
v_gene: TRBV4-2; j_gene: TRBJ2-3; d_gene: TRBD2; abundance: few; CDR3aa: CASSQDPSGGLGGTDTQYF; CDR3nt: TGTGCCAGCAGCCAAGACCCTAGCGGGGGCCTAGGGGGCACAGATACGCAGTATTTT
v_gene: TRBV10-3; j_gene: TRBJ2-7; d_gene: TRBD1; abundance: many; CDR3aa: CAISMDRGHEQYF; CDR3nt: TGTGCCATCAGTATGGACAGGGGACACGAGCAGTACTTC
v_gene: TRBV18; j_gene: TRBJ1-1; d_gene: TRBD1; abundance: few; CDR3aa: CASSQNRGGTEAFF; CDR3nt: TGTGCCAGCTCACAAAACAGGGGAGGGACTGAAGCTTTCTTT
v_gene: TRBV20-1; j_gene: TRBJ1-1; d_gene: .; abundance: .; CDR3aa: CSAPVRGGTNTEAFF; CDR3nt: TGCAGTGCTCCCGTTAGGGGGGGAACTAACACTGAAGCTTTCTTT
v_gene: TRBV7-2; j_gene: TRBJ2-7; d_gene: TRBD2; abundance: many; CDR3aa: CASSYTGTSGSREQYF; CDR3nt: TGTGCCAGCAGTTATACCGGGACTAGCGGGTCTCGCGAGCAGTACTTC
v_gene: TRBV7-7; j_gene: TRBJ2-5; d_gene: TRBD1; abundance: few; CDR3aa: CASSQRQGSYQETQYF; CDR3nt: TGTGCCAGCAGCCAAAGACAGGGAAGCTACCAAGAGACCCAGTACTTC
v_gene: TRBV14; j_gene: TRBJ1-5; d_gene: .; abundance: .; CDR3aa: CATAAAGGIFMGNQPQHF; CDR3nt: TGTGCCACCGCGGCTGCCGGGGGCATATTCATGGGCAATCAGCCCCAGCATTTT
v_gene: TRBV5-4; j_gene: TRBJ1-2; d_gene: .; abundance: .; CDR3aa: CASSLGEGHYGYTF; CDR3nt: TGTGCCAGCAGCTTGGGGGAGGGTCACTATGGCTACACCTTC
v_gene: TRBV20-1; j_gene: TRBJ2-5; d_gene: .; abundance: .; CDR3aa: CSAPGVLETQYF; CDR3nt: TGCAGTGCGCCGGGAGTCTTAGAGACCCAGTACTTC
v_gene: TRBV10-3; j_gene: TRBJ2-7; d_gene: .; abundance: few; CDR3aa: CAITQEPSYEQYF; CDR3nt: TGTGCCATCACGCAGGAGCCTTCCTACGAGCAGTACTTC
v_gene: TRBV11-2; j_gene: TRBJ2-3; d_gene: TRBD1; abundance: .; CDR3aa: CASSRRRGQGAIAGVLDTQYF; CDR3nt: TGTGCCAGCAGCCGAAGGAGGGGACAGGGGGCCATAGCGGGAGTATTAGATACGCAGTATTTT
v_gene: TRBV7-2; j_gene: TRBJ1-6; d_gene: TRBD1; abundance: many; CDR3aa: CASSSLDRGHSPLHF; CDR3nt: TGTGCCAGCAGCTCTCTGGACAGGGGGCATTCACCCCTCCACTTT
v_gene: TRBV2; j_gene: TRBJ1-4; d_gene: .; abundance: .; CDR3aa: CASSVSRTNEKLFF; CDR3nt: TGTGCCAGCAGTGTTTCAAGAACAAATGAAAAACTGTTTTTT
v_gene: TRBV5-5; j_gene: TRBJ2-1; d_gene: .; abundance: .; CDR3aa: CASSLDSSVRQFF; CDR3nt: TGTGCCAGCAGCTTGGACAGCTCCGTTCGGCAGTTCTTC
v_gene: TRBV7-2; j_gene: TRBJ2-7; d_gene: .; abundance: .; CDR3aa: CTSSQSAYYEQYF; CDR3nt: TGTACCAGCAGCCAATCGGCGTACTACGAGCAGTACTTC
v_gene: TRBV7-8; j_gene: TRBJ2-5; d_gene: .; abundance: many; CDR3aa: CASRINPARTAQETQYF; CDR3nt: TGTGCCAGCAGAATAAACCCGGCTAGGACTGCCCAAGAGACCCAGTACTTC
v_gene: TRBV15; j_gene: TRBJ1-5; d_gene: .; abundance: .; CDR3aa: CATSRDLNQPQHF; CDR3nt: TGTGCCACCAGCAGAGACCTCAATCAGCCCCAGCATTTT
v_gene: TRBV20-1; j_gene: TRBJ1-1; d_gene: TRBD1; abundance: .; CDR3aa: CSASVQGGGAFF; CDR3nt: TGCAGTGCTAGTGTACAGGGGGGGGGGGCTTTCTTT
v_gene: TRBV7-2; j_gene: TRBJ2-2; d_gene: TRBD1; abundance: many; CDR3aa: CASSADRAGELFF; CDR3nt: TGTGCCAGCAGCGCGGACAGGGCCGGGGAGCTGTTTTTT
v_gene: TRBV19; j_gene: TRBJ2-7; d_gene: TRBD1; abundance: few; CDR3aa: CASRRNGQGDGEQYF; CDR3nt: TGTGCCAGTAGAAGAAACGGACAGGGGGACGGCGAGCAGTACTTC
v_gene: TRBV28; j_gene: TRBJ1-5; d_gene: .; abundance: .; CDR3aa: CASSFPEQPQHF; CDR3nt: TGTGCCAGCAGTTTCCCGGAACAGCCCCAGCATTTT
v_gene: TRBV20-1; j_gene: TRBJ1-5; d_gene: .; abundance: .; CDR3aa: CSARSMGWGNQPQHF; CDR3nt: TGCAGTGCTAGATCAATGGGGTGGGGCAATCAGCCCCAGCATTTT
v_gene: TRBV12-3/TRBV12-4; j_gene: TRBJ1-6; d_gene: TRBD1; abundance: few; CDR3aa: CASRYQTGSNSPLHF; CDR3nt: TGTGCCAGCAGGTACCAGACAGGGTCGAATTCACCCCTCCACTTT
v_gene: TRBV12-3/TRBV12-4; j_gene: TRBJ2-7; d_gene: .; abundance: .; CDR3aa: CASSHKNLGSYEQYF; CDR3nt: TGTGCCAGCAGTCATAAAAACCTTGGGAGCTACGAGCAGTACTTC
v_gene: TRBV9; j_gene: TRBJ1-2; d_gene: .; abundance: .; CDR3aa: CASHGGPYYGYTF; CDR3nt: TGTGCCAGTCATGGAGGACCATACTATGGCTACACCTTC
v_gene: TRBV20-1; j_gene: TRBJ1-5; d_gene: TRBD1; abundance: few; CDR3aa: CSATVTPGGEPQHF; CDR3nt: TGCAGTGCTACCGTAACCCCAGGGGGCGAGCCCCAGCATTTT